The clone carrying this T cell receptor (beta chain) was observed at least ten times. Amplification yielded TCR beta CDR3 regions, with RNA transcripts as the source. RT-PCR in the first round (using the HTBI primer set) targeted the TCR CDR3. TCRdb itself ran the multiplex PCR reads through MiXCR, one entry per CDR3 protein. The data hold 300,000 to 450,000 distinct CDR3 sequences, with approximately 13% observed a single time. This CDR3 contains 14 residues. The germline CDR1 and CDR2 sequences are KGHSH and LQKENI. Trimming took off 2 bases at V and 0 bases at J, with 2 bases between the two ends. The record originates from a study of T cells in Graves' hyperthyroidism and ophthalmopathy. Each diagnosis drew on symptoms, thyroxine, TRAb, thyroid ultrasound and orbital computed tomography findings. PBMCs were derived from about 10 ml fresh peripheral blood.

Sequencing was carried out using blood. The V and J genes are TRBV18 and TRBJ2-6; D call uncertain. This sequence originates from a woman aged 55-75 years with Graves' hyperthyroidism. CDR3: CASSPTSGANVLTF. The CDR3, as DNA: TGTGCCAGCTCACCAACCTCTGGGGCCAACGTCCTGACTTTC.